The next 27 T cell receptor beta chains were all read from a single sample in a study of cytomegalovirus exposure and HLA in healthy donors. Clones were sequenced by immunoSEQ multiplex PCR, and TCRdb holds only the in-frame ones, with some missing. The data contain 140,000 or so clones, 90% to 95% of them seen just once; the ten biggest clones take up about 0.65%. Sequencing was performed on PBMCs. The receptors originated from a man between 18 and 29 years old in good health and CMV-seronegative.

V is TRBV19 and J is TRBJ2-3; TRBD2 aligns across 9 bases. Germline V gene data show CDR1 as LNHDA and CDR2 as SQIVND (reference sequence). Losses at the gene ends were 3 bases for V and 6 bases for J; bases not matched to a gene: 7. This CDR3 has 15 residues. CDR3 coding DNA: TGTGCCAGTAGTATGGTAGCGGGAGACGGTGATACGCAGTATTTT. It translates to CASSMVAGDGDTQYF.

V is TRBV5-4 and J is TRBJ1-5; a weak D match, TRBD1 (5 bases). Trimming pared 4 bases from V and 6 bases from J, leaving 23 bases between. The CDR3 consists of 17 residues. Germline V gene lookup returns CDR1 SGHNT and CDR2 YYREEE (reference sequence). The DNA for the CDR3 is TGTGCCAGCAGCCGAGATGGGGCAGGGCCTAAAGGTCAGCCCCAGCATTTT. As protein: CASSRDGAGPKGQPQHF.

The chain links TRBV2 to TRBJ2-3, with D perhaps matching TRBD1 (5 bases). The CDR3 runs 15 residues. CDR1 and CDR2 from the germline V gene are SNHLY and FYNNEI. The V end was cut by 4 bases, the J end by 6 bases, with 17 bases between. CDR3 nucleotides: TGTGCCAGCAGTGTTGTGGGGCCCCCTTTGGATACGCAGTATTTT. Residues: CASSVVGPPLDTQYF.

This chain links TRBV11-2 with TRBJ1-1; a weak D match, TRBD1 (5 bases). This CDR3 region has 17 residues. The V end was cut by 1 base, the J end by 0 bases, with 15 bases between. Germline V CDR1 and CDR2: SGHAT, FQNNGV. The CDR3 bases are TGTGCCAGCAGCTTAGTCCCAATCGACAGAGTGAACACTGAAGCTTTCTTT. Its translation: CASSLVPIDRVNTEAFF.

The rearrangement joins TRBV11-2 to TRBJ2-7, with D possibly TRBD2 on 6 matching bases. In germline, CDR1 is SGHAT, CDR2 FQNNGV. The CDR3 length is 15 residues. V was trimmed by 4 bases and J by 1 base, leaving 14 bases between them. The CDR3 protein is CASSSKLGGSYEQYF. CDR3 DNA: TGTGCCAGCAGCTCCAAGCTCGGGGGATCCTACGAGCAGTACTTC. Supplemented by reference TRBV11-2 and TRBJ2-7, the full variable domain reads EAGVAQSPRYKIIEKRQSVAFWCNPISGHATLYWYQQILGQGPKLLIQFQNNGVVDDSQLPKDRFSAERLKGVDSTLKIQPAKLEDSAVYLCASSSKLGGSYEQYFGPGTRLTVT.

V and J are TRBV4-3 and TRBJ2-1; 10 bases align to TRBD2. J gave up 3 bases and V 0 bases, and 20 bases lay outside the gene matches. Germline assignment: CDR1 LGHNA and CDR2 YSLEER. The CDR3 length is 22 residues. The CDR3 region is CASSQDRPRGSGRSLRYNEQFF. In DNA, the CDR3 is TGCGCCAGCAGCCAAGATCGGCCGAGGGGTAGCGGGAGGTCCCTCCGCTACAATGAGCAGTTCTTC.

This clone is a singleton in its sample. The gene calls are TRBV27 and TRBJ2-2; 11 bases map to TRBD2. CDR3 length: 17 amino acids. Germline V CDR1 and CDR2: MNHEY, SMNVEV (reference sequence). J lost 1 base, V lost 3 bases, and 4 bases had no gene match. CDR3 nucleotides: TGTGCCAGCAGTTTGCTAGCGGGAGGTGGGAACACCGGGGAGCTGTTTTTT. Translating it yields CASSLLAGGGNTGELFF.

This chain joins TRBV5-1 and TRBJ2-3; 8 bases map to TRBD2. Germline V CDR1 and CDR2: SGHRS, YFSETQ. The ends lost 0 bases at V and 1 base at J; junction bases unmatched: 4. The CDR3 totals 16 residues. In nucleotides, the CDR3 is TGCGCCAGCAGCTTGGTTAGCGGGGAGGGCACAGATACGCAGTATTTT. Translating gives CASSLVSGEGTDTQYF.

V gene TRBV9 combines with J gene TRBJ2-2, with D maybe TRBD1 (6 bases). This CDR3 has 17 residues. With 3 bases removed from V and 2 bases from J, the gap between germline ends came to 17 bases. Germline CDR1 and CDR2: SGDLS and YYNGEE. In DNA, the CDR3 is TGTGCCAGCAGCGAAGGCTGGCAGGGGATTAACACCGGGGAGCTGTTTTTT. Protein sequence: CASSEGWQGINTGELFF.

The rearrangement links TRBV27 to TRBJ2-5, with 10 bases lining up with TRBD1. The CDR3 loop spans 20 amino acids. Unmatched junction bases numbered 18, after V lost 4 bases and J lost 1 base. Per the germline V gene, CDR1 is MNHEY and CDR2 is SMNVEV (reference sequence). The CDR3, as DNA: TGTGCCAGCAGTTCGGTCACCGGGACAGGGGCCTTTACTTCCCAAGAGACCCAGTACTTC. Encoded protein: CASSSVTGTGAFTSQETQYF.

The chain carries TRBV4-1 and TRBJ1-1, with 7 bases aligning to TRBD1. The CDR3 is 15 amino acids. Germline V gene data show CDR1 as MGHRA and CDR2 as YSYEKL. V shed 2 bases and J 1 base; nucleotides not matched to a gene: 4. The CDR3 coding sequence is TGCGCCAGCAGCCAATTGGGACAGTCGAACACTGAAGCTTTCTTT. Its translation: CASSQLGQSNTEAFF.

A single count supports this clone. The chain joins TRBV30 to TRBJ2-7, with 9 bases aligning to TRBD1. Trimming at V came to 3 bases and at J to 5 bases, leaving 5 bases not matched to a gene. The CDR3 is 13 amino acids. Germline-derived CDR1 and CDR2 are GTSNPN and SVGIG (reference sequence). The CDR3 loop reads CAWRGTGRHEQYV. The CDR3 DNA sequence: TGTGCCTGGAGAGGGACAGGGCGTCACGAGCAGTACGTC.

CDR3 bases: TGTGCCAGCAGTAGGGGGACAGGGGGCGCGAACACCGGGGAGCTGTTTTTT. Translating gives CASSRGTGGANTGELFF. The chain recombines TRBV2 with TRBJ2-2; 12 bases line up with TRBD1. Germline V gene data show CDR1 as SNHLY and CDR2 as FYNNEI. V dropped 5 bases and J dropped 0; count of bases not matched to a gene: 4. This CDR3 contains 17 residues.

The J gene is TRBJ2-3, the V gene TRBV6-4, with 9 bases fitting TRBD2. The CDR3 is made up of 16 amino acids. The V gene end was trimmed by 0 bases and the J gene end by 5 bases; junction bases not matched to a gene: 6. Per the germline V gene, CDR1 is MRHNA and CDR2 is SNTAGT. This CDR3 is CASSDSGGGALDTQYF. CDR3 bases: TGTGCCAGCAGTGACTCCGGCGGGGGGGCTTTAGATACGCAGTATTTT.

The J gene is TRBJ2-3, the V gene TRBV28, with D tentatively TRBD2 (7 bases). CDR3 length equals 13 residues. CDR1 is MDHEN, CDR2 SYDVKM, per germline. With 8 bases removed from V and 3 bases from J, the gap between germline ends came to 12 bases. This CDR3 reads CASLRGGTDTQYF. In DNA, the CDR3 is TGTGCCAGCCTAAGGGGGGGGACAGATACGCAGTATTTT. Together with reference TRBV28 and TRBJ2-3, the CDR3 gives the full variable domain: DVKVTQSSRYLVKRTGEKVFLECVQDMDHENMFWYRQDPGLGLRLIYFSYDVKMKEKGDIPEGYSVSREKKERFSLILESASTNQTSMYLCASLRGGTDTQYFGPGTRLTVL.

V gene TRBV9 combines with J gene TRBJ1-2, with TRBD1 identical over 8 bases. V was clipped by 4 bases and J by 5 bases; unmatched bases: 7. The CDR3 covers 14 residues. Germline assignment: CDR1 SGDLS and CDR2 YYNGEE. CDR3 in amino acids: CASSLDRVGYGYTF. In DNA form, the CDR3 reads TGTGCCAGCAGCCTGGACAGGGTGGGTTATGGCTACACCTTC.

This clone was recorded only once. The chain links TRBV10-3 to TRBJ2-2; 9 nucleotides agree with TRBD1. The germline CDR1 and CDR2 sequences are ENHRY and SYGVKD. Losses at the gene ends were 4 bases for V and 3 bases for J; bases not matched to a gene: 15. This CDR3 has 19 residues. CDR3 bases: TGTGCCATCAGTGCTACCGATAAACAGGGGGCTATATACACCGGGGAGCTGTTTTTT. This codes for CAISATDKQGAIYTGELFF.

The V and J genes are TRBV6-5 and TRBJ1-1; D call uncertain. Trimming removed 2 bases from V and 11 bases from J, with 12 bases in between. CDR3 length: 12 amino acids. Germline loops: CDR1 MNHEY, CDR2 SVGAGI. The CDR3 spells CASSYEGWRAFF. The DNA of the CDR3 is TGTGCCAGCAGTTACGAAGGATGGAGGGCTTTCTTT.

The chain carries TRBV27 and TRBJ2-2; 11 nucleotides agree with TRBD2. Germline V gene sequence: CDR1 MNHEY, CDR2 SMNVEV (reference sequence). This CDR3 is 16 amino acids long. This chain's CDR3 is CAVCQLAGVGTGELFF. The CDR3 DNA reads as TGTGCAGTCTGCCAACTAGCGGGAGTTGGCACCGGGGAGCTGTTTTTT.

V gene TRBV7-9 combines with J gene TRBJ2-5, with D possibly matching TRBD1 (6 bases). Germline CDR1 and CDR2: SEHNR and FQNEAQ (reference sequence). This CDR3 has 19 residues. Trimming left V 4 bases short and J 0 bases short, with 24 bases between. CDR3 amino acids: CASSSSLGEDSKYQETQYF. The DNA of the CDR3 is TGTGCCAGCAGCTCCTCTTTGGGCGAGGACAGCAAGTACCAAGAGACCCAGTACTTC.

The chain joins TRBV2 to TRBJ1-5; 8 bases map to TRBD1. The CDR3 sequence is 15 residues long. Germline CDR1 and CDR2: SNHLY and FYNNEI. Trimming removed 7 bases from V and 3 bases from J; junction bases left unmatched: 8. This CDR3 is CASILGQGDNQPQHF. CDR3 coding DNA: TGTGCCAGCATCCTTGGACAGGGAGACAATCAGCCCCAGCATTTT.

The chain links TRBV18 to TRBJ1-3; D is uncertain. Germline-derived CDR1 and CDR2 are KGHSH and LQKENI. Trimming stripped 2 bases from V and 0 bases from J, with 11 bases between. The CDR3 is 16 residues long. CDR3 bases: TGTGCCAGCTCACCATACGACGGGAGCTCTGGAAACACCATATATTTT. Its translation is CASSPYDGSSGNTIYF.

This rearrangement joins TRBV11-3 to TRBJ1-1, with 9 bases identical to TRBD1. The J segment lost 4 bases and the V segment lost 5 bases, leaving 11 bases of the junction unmatched. The CDR3 totals 16 residues. The germline gives CDR1 SGHNT, CDR2 YENEEA. The CDR3 DNA is TGTGCCAGCAGCGGTCCCGGGACAGGGATCGGCACTGAAGCTTTCTTT. Residues: CASSGPGTGIGTEAFF.

The chain joins TRBV5-1 to TRBJ2-1; TRBD2 agrees at 10 bases. From germline, CDR1 is SGHRS and CDR2 YFSETQ. CDR3 length equals 13 residues. The V gene end was trimmed by 2 bases and the J gene end by 7 bases; junction bases not matched to a gene: 0. The CDR3 DNA sequence: TGCGCCAGCAGCTTTAGCGGGAGGAATGAGCAGTTCTTC. This sequence encodes CASSFSGRNEQFF.

The rearrangement links TRBV21-1 to TRBJ1-4; the D call TRBD1 from the table was never checked on the DNA. TRBV21-1 is described as a pseudogene. This CDR3 contains 15 residues. Written as DNA, the CDR3 is TGTGCCAGCAGCCTTCCGACAGGAACTAATGAAAAACTGTTTTTT. Protein product: CASSLPTGTNEKLFF.

The V gene is TRBV6-5, the J gene TRBJ2-1; 8 positions agree with TRBD2. The CDR3 runs to 11 residues. The ends lost 7 bases at V and 10 bases at J; junction bases unmatched: 3. From germline, CDR1 is MNHEY and CDR2 SVGAGI. CDR3 amino acids: CASTLAGEQFF. CDR3 DNA sequence: TGTGCCAGCACCCTAGCGGGCGAGCAGTTCTTC.

The rearrangement uses TRBV19 and TRBJ1-6; D is undetermined. The V and J ends lost 1 base and 11 bases respectively, with 12 bases between them. This CDR3 is built from 14 residues. CDR1 LNHDA and CDR2 SQIVND come from the germline V gene (reference sequence). CDR3 bases: TGTGCCAGTAGTATAGCCGGGGAAGGTCCACCCCTCCACTTT. It encodes CASSIAGEGPPLHF.